The rows below give T cell receptor beta chains drawn from one sample of a study of blood T cell repertoires in COVID-19. Here immunoSEQ multiplex PCR was the method, and the copy in TCRdb shows in-frame clones only, minus some. The sample has 350,000 to 450,000 clones, 85% seen once. The sample was peripheral blood. These receptors were collected from a woman aged 18-29 years with acute or convalescent COVID-19. Each CDR3 is given with its conserved first and last residue.

V gene	J gene	CDR3 protein
TRBV5-4	TRBJ2-7	CASSPDGRVGYEQYF
TRBV9	TRBJ2-4	CASSVVPAGGDIQYF
TRBV10-3	TRBJ1-6	CAISDTGDYNSPLHF
TRBV6-5	TRBJ2-7	CASSYGQRPADYEQYF
TRBV21-1	TRBJ1-1	CASSKELTEAFF
TRBV6-2/TRBV6-3	TRBJ2-7	CASSYKEEQYF
TRBV6-5	TRBJ1-1	CASSKGQSNTEAFF
TRBV27	TRBJ1-5	CASSFNLTGDNQPQHF
TRBV9	TRBJ1-1	CASSVVRGSNTEAFF
TRBV12-3/TRBV12-4	TRBJ1-2	CASSFLGNYGYTF
TRBV5-4	TRBJ1-2	CASSPDTPRGRGLYGYTF
TRBV6-2/TRBV6-3	TRBJ1-2	CASSYSAGYGYTF
TRBV11-2	TRBJ2-7	CASSPAGAGIYYEQYF
TRBV9	TRBJ1-2	CASSPRTAGGYTF
TRBV5-1	TRBJ1-2	CASSFNLASGYYGYTF
TRBV29-1	TRBJ1-4	CSVWGPGEKLFF
TRBV19	TRBJ1-1	CASSSVPGQGKAFF
TRBV7-9	TRBJ2-7	CASSGTSGVNYEQYF
TRBV27	TRBJ2-1	CASRMPGLVSSYNEQFF
TRBV21-1	TRBJ2-1	CASSKPGLAGGLEQFF
TRBV27	TRBJ1-5	CASRVTGGRGQPQHF
TRBV19	TRBJ2-7	CASSIEWRSEQYF
TRBV19	TRBJ2-1	CASSLSGTGGIYNEQFF
TRBV28	TRBJ1-1	CASNQGGSDTEAFF
TRBV6-5	TRBJ1-1	CATPDTLNTEAFF
TRBV7-3	TRBJ1-1	CASSPTGQGTEAFF
TRBV7-3	TRBJ2-1	CASSLSGPTYNEQFF
TRBV18	TRBJ1-1	CASSRGANTEAFF
TRBV19	TRBJ1-2	CASKNYGTALSGYTF
TRBV5-4	TRBJ2-1	CASSQLAQNNEQFF
TRBV6-4	TRBJ2-1	CASSDSGGSFHEQFF
TRBV7-3	TRBJ2-3	CASSLTSSWGGTDTQYF
TRBV24-1	TRBJ2-3	CATSDRTGTEDTQYF
TRBV3-1/TRBV3-2	TRBJ1-2	CASSQGGARYGYTF
TRBV2	TRBJ2-7	CASSGQPLAGVEEQYF
TRBV11-2	TRBJ1-5	CASSVDRDQPQHF
TRBV25-1	TRBJ2-5	CASSETETQETQYF
TRBV7-3	TRBJ2-1	CASISQGGGLVYNEQFF
TRBV5-1	TRBJ1-4	CASSLEGASNEKLFF
TRBV28	TRBJ2-1	CASSSYRLTGLNEQFF
TRBV5-1	TRBJ1-2	CASSLPGGYGYTF
TRBV24-1	TRBJ2-5	CATSDGTVYQETQYF
TRBV3-1/TRBV3-2	TRBJ1-3	CASSPGGNTIYF
TRBV23-1	TRBJ1-2	CASSHLTPDRERGYTF
TRBV5-1	TRBJ2-7	CASSRGLPAYEQYF
TRBV19	TRBJ1-6	CASSIAGDNSPLHF
TRBV2	TRBJ2-3	CASRIVAGGRRDTQYF
TRBV19	TRBJ1-1	CASSNKGGTEAFF
TRBV5-8	TRBJ1-2	CASSWTGGEGYTF
TRBV7-2	TRBJ2-4	CASSQPQGLGNIQYF
TRBV27	TRBJ1-6	CASSLSRGSSSYNSPLHF
TRBV9	TRBJ1-6	CASSEGGGSPLHF
TRBV7-3	TRBJ2-2	CASSFWTSGRADTGELFF
TRBV6-2/TRBV6-3	TRBJ1-5	CASSTQGGNQPQHF
TRBV19	TRBJ2-7	CASSMGTGGYEQYF
TRBV9	TRBJ2-1	CASSPRASGGKYNEQFF
TRBV27	TRBJ1-2	CASSLSYAGRYGYTF
TRBV12-3/TRBV12-4	TRBJ1-4	CASSLQDEKLFF
TRBV27	TRBJ2-3	CASAPGTRGTDTQYF